Following are 17 T cell receptor beta chains from one sample sequenced in a study of cytomegalovirus exposure and HLA in healthy donors. PCR primers comprised 60 Vbeta and 13 Jbeta primers. Clones were read by immunoSEQ multiplex PCR, and TCRdb kept only the in-frame ones, dropping some. This table holds approximately 99,000 clones, roughly two thirds found once. The sequenced sample was PBMCs. These TCRs come from a man in his forties in good health and CMV-seronegative.

The V call is TRBV5-1, the J call TRBJ2-7; D possibly corresponds to TRBD1 (5 bases). The CDR3 has 13 residues. Deletions cut 0 bases from V and 5 bases from J, with 9 bases between. Germline CDR1 and CDR2: SGHRS and YFSETQ. CDR3 region: CASSLGQPNEQYF. The CDR3 DNA reads as TGCGCCAGCAGCTTGGGACAGCCTAACGAGCAGTACTTC.

This chain uses TRBV15 with TRBJ1-4; 8 nucleotides match TRBD1. This CDR3 spans 16 amino acids. Germline V lookup: CDR1 LNHNV, CDR2 YYDKDF (reference sequence). Germline trimming cut 0 bases from V and 8 bases from J; bases unmatched to any gene: 8. The CDR3 sequence is CATSRDVAGGGEKLFF. The CDR3 DNA reads TGTGCCACCAGCAGAGATGTGGCAGGGGGCGGCGAAAAACTGTTTTTT.

In its sample, this clone was seen a few times. The chain couples TRBV14 to TRBJ2-5; 10 bases line up with TRBD1. After removal of 4 bases from V and 5 bases from J, the junction contained 7 bases not matched to a gene. The length of the CDR3 is 15 residues. Germline loops: CDR1 SGHDN, CDR2 FVKESK. The CDR3 nucleotides are TGTGCCAGCAGCCCTCCGGGACAGGGGATGGAGACCCAGTACTTC. This codes for CASSPPGQGMETQYF.

V is TRBV27 and J is TRBJ2-7; D remains ambiguous. The CDR3 is 14 amino acids. V gave up 7 bases and J gave up 1 base, with 14 bases separating them. CDR1 and CDR2 (germline): MNHEY, SMNVEV (reference sequence). This chain's CDR3 is CASTNLGSSYEQYF. CDR3 coding DNA: TGTGCCAGCACCAACCTTGGCTCGTCCTACGAGCAGTACTTC.

The chain uses TRBV4-2 and TRBJ1-2; D is unclear. The germline V gene encodes CDR1 LGHNA and CDR2 YNFKEQ. CDR3 length equals 16 residues. V shed 1 base and J shed 0 bases, with 12 bases lying between them. The CDR3 DNA is TGTGCCAGCAGCCAAGTTGCCCGGGTTACTAACTATGGCTACACCTTC. Encoded protein: CASSQVARVTNYGYTF.

CDR3 nucleotide sequence: TGTGCCAGCAGCTTCATGGGGCTTAGCACAGATACGCAGTATTTT. Translation: CASSFMGLSTDTQYF. The rearrangement uses TRBV11-3 and TRBJ2-3; possible D gene TRBD1, 5 bases. This CDR3 has 15 amino acids. Germline assignment: CDR1 SGHNT and CDR2 YENEEA. The V and J ends lost 3 bases and 0 bases respectively, with 10 bases between them.

CDR3 in DNA: TGTGCCAGCTCACCGCGGGACGACTATGGCTACACCTTC. This codes for CASSPRDDYGYTF. The rearrangement joins TRBV18 to TRBJ1-2; tentative D call: TRBD1 (5 bases). V lost 3 bases and J lost 3, with 8 bases in between. This CDR3 contains 13 residues. CDR1 is KGHSH and CDR2 is LQKENI in the germline V gene.

The V and J genes are TRBV4-1 and TRBJ2-3, with D maybe TRBD1 (6 bases). Germline V gives CDR1 MGHRA, CDR2 YSYEKL. The germline V and J ends were trimmed by 4 bases and 1 base, with 12 bases remaining between them. The CDR3 runs to 15 residues. CDR3 coding DNA: TGCGCCAGCAGCCTCACAGGGCTCGGCACAGATACGCAGTATTTT. As protein: CASSLTGLGTDTQYF.

The V gene is TRBV5-4, the J gene TRBJ2-5; D may be TRBD2 (7 bases). The CDR3 sequence is 15 residues long. CDR1 is SGHNT, CDR2 YYREEE, per germline (reference sequence). Trimming shortened V by 1 base and J by 2 bases, and 12 bases separated the two germline ends. The CDR3 coding sequence is TGTGCCAGCAGCTTGATAGGGGGGGGACAAGAGACCCAGTACTTC. It yields the protein CASSLIGGGQETQYF.

This chain links TRBV7-2 with TRBJ2-3; D gene uncertain. Trimming pared 0 bases from V and 6 bases from J, leaving 10 bases between. In germline, CDR1 is SGHTA, CDR2 FQGNSA. This CDR3 contains 14 residues. CDR3 in amino acids: CASSLASSPDTQYF. As DNA, the CDR3 is TGTGCCAGCAGCTTAGCTAGCTCGCCCGATACGCAGTATTTT. The whole variable domain, filled in from reference TRBV7-2 and TRBJ2-3, reads GAGVSQSPSNKVTEKGKDVELRCDPISGHTALYWYRQSLGQGLEFLIYFQGNSAPDKSGLPSDRFSAERTGGSVSTLTIQRTQQEDSAVYLCASSLASSPDTQYFGPGTRLTVL.

The chain joins TRBV9 to TRBJ2-3; 7 nucleotides line up with TRBD1. J lost 4 bases, V lost 6 bases, and 5 bases had no gene match. Per germline, CDR1 SGDLS and CDR2 YYNGEE. The CDR3 totals 13 residues. CDR3 nucleotides: TGTGCCAGCAACCGACAGGGCGCAGATACGCAGTATTTT. Its protein product is CASNRQGADTQYF.

This chain connects TRBV9 to TRBJ1-1, with D hard to call. CDR1 is SGDLS and CDR2 is YYNGEE in the germline V gene. V was cut by 2 bases and J by 1 base, with 12 bases left in between. The CDR3 loop spans 15 amino acids. The CDR3 DNA follows: TGTGCCAGCAGCGTGACGGGGTTTCGGAACACTGAAGCTTTCTTT. This encodes CASSVTGFRNTEAFF.

The chain carries TRBV9 and TRBJ2-3; D is ambiguous. The CDR3 has 15 amino acids. CDR1 SGDLS and CDR2 YYNGEE come from the germline V gene. V lost 0 bases, J lost 4 bases, and 12 bases lay in between. As DNA, the CDR3 is TGTGCCAGCAGCGTAGCCCCTAGGTTCGCAGATACGCAGTATTTT. Residues: CASSVAPRFADTQYF. The complete variable domain, with remaining parts taken from reference TRBV9 and TRBJ2-3, reads DSGVTQTPKHLITATGQRVTLRCSPRSGDLSVYWYQQSLDQGLQFLIQYYNGEERAKGNILERFSAQQFPDLHSELNLSSLELGDSALYFCASSVAPRFADTQYFGPGTRLTVL.

V is TRBV7-8 and J is TRBJ2-1, with D possibly TRBD1 on 6 matching bases. Germline-derived CDR1 and CDR2 are SGHVS and FQNEAQ. V was clipped by 9 bases and J by 4 bases, with 16 bases between them. The CDR3 has 14 residues. The CDR3 region has the DNA TGTGCCAGTTGTAAGGACAGTAATTACAATGAGCAGTTCTTC. Translation gives CASCKDSNYNEQFF.

The rearrangement links TRBV7-8 to TRBJ2-7; 8 positions agree with TRBD1. CDR1 is SGHVS and CDR2 is FQNEAQ in the germline V gene. V was clipped by 5 bases and J by 4 bases; unmatched bases: 10. This CDR3 spans 15 amino acids. This chain's CDR3 is CASSLGTGTLYEQYF. The DNA of the CDR3 is TGTGCCAGCAGCCTAGGGACAGGTACTCTTTACGAGCAGTACTTC. The full variable domain, with the rest looked up from reference TRBV7-8 and TRBJ2-7, is GAGVSQSPRYKVAKRGQDVALRCDPISGHVSLFWYQQALGQGPEFLTYFQNEAQLDKSGLPSDRFFAERPEGSVSTLKIQRTQQEDSAVYLCASSLGTGTLYEQYFGPGTRLTVT.

The chain is built from TRBV6-5 and TRBJ1-3; D remains ambiguous. V lost 7 bases, J lost 2 bases, and 12 bases lay in between. This CDR3 region has 14 residues. Germline V gene sequence: CDR1 MNHEY, CDR2 SVGAGI. The CDR3 spells CASKAVRTGNTIYF. Here the CDR3 DNA reads TGTGCCAGCAAAGCGGTGAGAACTGGAAACACCATATATTTT.

The V call is TRBV19, the J call TRBJ1-6; the match to TRBD1 covers 8 bases. Germline V gives CDR1 LNHDA, CDR2 SQIVND (reference sequence). CDR3 length equals 17 residues. After removal of 5 bases from V and 0 bases from J, the junction contained 6 bases not matched to a gene. The CDR3 DNA follows: TGTGCCAGTAGTCCACGGACAGGGAGCTCCTATAATTCACCCCTCCACTTT. Amino acid sequence: CASSPRTGSSYNSPLHF.